A single T cell receptor beta chain is shown here with its context. Its cognate antigen is unknown. As for the donors, each was a healthy bone marrow donor. This entry belongs to a study of cytomegalovirus exposure and HLA in healthy donors. Points from the study as a whole: Most likely, a cluster of highly shared sequence variants arose as a sequencing artifact. TRBV6-2, TRBV6-3 and other indistinguishable V segments were excluded.

Unmatched junction bases numbered 7, after V lost 4 bases and J lost 2 bases. Per germline, CDR1 SGHDN and CDR2 FVKESK. The CDR3 has 16 residues. PCR primers comprised 60 Vbeta and 13 Jbeta primers. Generated by immunoSEQ multiplex PCR, the TCRdb table keeps only in-frame clones and is missing some. Of 150,000 to 200,000 clones listed, 80% are singletons. Input material: PBMCs. The origin of this receptor is a man aged 25 to 45 in good health and CMV-seronegative. This rearrangement joins TRBV14 to TRBJ2-1, with TRBD2 identical over 8 bases. CDR3 coding DNA: TGTGCCAGCAGCCCTCTGGGAGCGGGGGCCTACAATGAGCAGTTCTTC. The encoded protein is CASSPLGAGAYNEQFF.